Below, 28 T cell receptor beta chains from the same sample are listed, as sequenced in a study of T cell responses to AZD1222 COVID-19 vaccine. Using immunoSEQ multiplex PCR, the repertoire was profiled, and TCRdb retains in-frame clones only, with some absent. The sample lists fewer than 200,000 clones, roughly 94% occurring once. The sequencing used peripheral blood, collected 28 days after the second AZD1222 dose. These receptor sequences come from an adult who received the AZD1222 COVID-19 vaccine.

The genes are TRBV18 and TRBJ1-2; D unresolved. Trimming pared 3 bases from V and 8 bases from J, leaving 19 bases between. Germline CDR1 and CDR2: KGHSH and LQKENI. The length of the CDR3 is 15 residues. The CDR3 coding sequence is TGTGCCAGCTCACCCGAAAGGCTGAACCCTGGGGGCTACACCTTC. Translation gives CASSPERLNPGGYTF.

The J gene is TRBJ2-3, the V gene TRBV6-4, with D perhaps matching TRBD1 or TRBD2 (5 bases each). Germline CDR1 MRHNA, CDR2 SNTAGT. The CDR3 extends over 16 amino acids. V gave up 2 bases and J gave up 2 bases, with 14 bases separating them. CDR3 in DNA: TGTGCCAGCAGTGACGTCCCCGGGACGTACACAGATACGCAGTATTTT. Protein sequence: CASSDVPGTYTDTQYF.

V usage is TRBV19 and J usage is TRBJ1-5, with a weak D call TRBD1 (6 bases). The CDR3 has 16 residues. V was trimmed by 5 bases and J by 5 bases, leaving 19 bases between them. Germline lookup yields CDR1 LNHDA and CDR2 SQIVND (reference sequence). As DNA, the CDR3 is TGTGCCAGTAGTTATTTACAGGGAAAAAGCTATCAGCCCCAGCATTTT. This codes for CASSYLQGKSYQPQHF.

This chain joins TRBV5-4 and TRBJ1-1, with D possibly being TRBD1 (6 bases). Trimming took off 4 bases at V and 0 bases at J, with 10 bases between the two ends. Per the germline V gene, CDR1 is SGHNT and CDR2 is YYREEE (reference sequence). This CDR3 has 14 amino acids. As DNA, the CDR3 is TGTGCCAGCAGCCGGGACACGGTGAACACTGAAGCTTTCTTT. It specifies CASSRDTVNTEAFF.

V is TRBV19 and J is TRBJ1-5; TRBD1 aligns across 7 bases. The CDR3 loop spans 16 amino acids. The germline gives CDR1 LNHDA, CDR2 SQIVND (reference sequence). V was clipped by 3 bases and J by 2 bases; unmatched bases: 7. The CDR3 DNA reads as TGTGCCAGTAGTATCATTACAGGGGTGGGCAATCAGCCCCAGCATTTT. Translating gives CASSIITGVGNQPQHF.

The CDR3 DNA follows: TGTGCCAGCAGCGTCCCAGGGGCTTCCTACAATGAGCAGTTCTTC. This encodes CASSVPGASYNEQFF. The chain links TRBV9 to TRBJ2-1; weak D call: TRBD1 (6 bases). V dropped 2 bases and J dropped 1 base, with 10 bases sitting between them. Germline CDR1 SGDLS, CDR2 YYNGEE. This CDR3 comprises 15 residues.

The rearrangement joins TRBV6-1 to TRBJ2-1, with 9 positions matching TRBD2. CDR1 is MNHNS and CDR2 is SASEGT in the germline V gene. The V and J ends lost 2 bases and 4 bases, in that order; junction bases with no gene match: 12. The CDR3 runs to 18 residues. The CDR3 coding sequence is TGTGCCAGCAGTGAACAAACACCCCTAGCGGGGACTTACAATGAGCAGTTCTTC. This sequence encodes CASSEQTPLAGTYNEQFF.

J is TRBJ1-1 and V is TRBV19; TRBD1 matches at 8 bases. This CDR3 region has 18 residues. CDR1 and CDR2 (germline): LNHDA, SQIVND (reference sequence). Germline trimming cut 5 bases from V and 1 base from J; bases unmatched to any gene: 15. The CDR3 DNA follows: TGTGCCAGTAGTCATTCAAAACAGGGGGGCCCTCGGAACACTGAAGCTTTCTTT. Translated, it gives CASSHSKQGGPRNTEAFF.

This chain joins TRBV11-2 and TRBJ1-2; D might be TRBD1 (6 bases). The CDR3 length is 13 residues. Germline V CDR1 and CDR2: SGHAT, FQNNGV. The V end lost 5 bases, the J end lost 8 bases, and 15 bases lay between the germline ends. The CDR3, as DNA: TGTGCCAGCAGCACGACGACAGGAGACGGCTACACCTTC. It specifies CASSTTTGDGYTF. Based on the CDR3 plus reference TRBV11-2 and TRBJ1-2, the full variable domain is EAGVAQSPRYKIIEKRQSVAFWCNPISGHATLYWYQQILGQGPKLLIQFQNNGVVDDSQLPKDRFSAERLKGVDSTLKIQPAKLEDSAVYLCASSTTTGDGYTFGSGTRLTVV.

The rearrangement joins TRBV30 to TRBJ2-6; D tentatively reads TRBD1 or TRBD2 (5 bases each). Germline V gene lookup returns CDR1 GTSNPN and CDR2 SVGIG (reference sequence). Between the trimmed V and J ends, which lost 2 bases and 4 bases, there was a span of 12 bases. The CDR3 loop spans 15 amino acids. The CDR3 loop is CAWSIDGAGANVLTF. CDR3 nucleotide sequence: TGTGCCTGGAGTATCGACGGGGCGGGGGCCAACGTCCTGACTTTC.

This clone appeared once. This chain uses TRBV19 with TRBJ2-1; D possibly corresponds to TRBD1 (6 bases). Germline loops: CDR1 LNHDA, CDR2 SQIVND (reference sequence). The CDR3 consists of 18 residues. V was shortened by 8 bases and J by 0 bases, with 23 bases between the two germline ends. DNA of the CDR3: TGTGCCAGTGGAGATAAGGGGGTCTCTGGGGGCTCCTACAATGAGCAGTTCTTC. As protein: CASGDKGVSGGSYNEQFF.

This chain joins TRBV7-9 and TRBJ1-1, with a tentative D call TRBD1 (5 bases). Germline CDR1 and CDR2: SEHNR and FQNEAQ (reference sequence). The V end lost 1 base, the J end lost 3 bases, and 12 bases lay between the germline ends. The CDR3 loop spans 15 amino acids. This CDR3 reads CASSLVSGPDTEAFF. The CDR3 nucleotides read TGTGCCAGCAGCTTAGTGTCGGGGCCTGACACTGAAGCTTTCTTT.

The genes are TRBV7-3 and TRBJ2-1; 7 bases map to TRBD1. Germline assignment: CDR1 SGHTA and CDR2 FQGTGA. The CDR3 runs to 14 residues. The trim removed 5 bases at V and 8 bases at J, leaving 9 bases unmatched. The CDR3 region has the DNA TGTGCCAGCAGCATGGGACAGTATAAGGATGAGCAGTTCTTC. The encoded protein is CASSMGQYKDEQFF.

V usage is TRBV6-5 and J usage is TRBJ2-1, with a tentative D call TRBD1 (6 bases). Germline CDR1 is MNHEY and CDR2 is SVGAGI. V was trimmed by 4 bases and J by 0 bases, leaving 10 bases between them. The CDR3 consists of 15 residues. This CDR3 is CASSLIGGSYNEQFF. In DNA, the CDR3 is TGTGCCAGCAGTTTGATAGGGGGCTCCTACAATGAGCAGTTCTTC.

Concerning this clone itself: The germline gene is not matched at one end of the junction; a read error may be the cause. CDR3 sequence reads: CASTLQGSTSPLHF. CDR3 DNA: TGTGCCAGCACTTTACAGGGGTCTACTTCACCCCTCCACTTT. This sequence joins TRBV27 and TRBJ1-6; 7 bases match TRBD1. This CDR3 contains 14 residues. Germline V gene lookup returns CDR1 MNHEY and CDR2 SMNVEV (reference sequence).

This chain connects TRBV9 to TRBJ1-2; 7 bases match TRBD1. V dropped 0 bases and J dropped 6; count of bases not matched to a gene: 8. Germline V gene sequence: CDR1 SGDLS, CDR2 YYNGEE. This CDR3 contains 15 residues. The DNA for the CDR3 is TGTGCCAGCAGCGTAGAGGGACAGCCGTTCGATGGCTACACCTTC. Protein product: CASSVEGQPFDGYTF.

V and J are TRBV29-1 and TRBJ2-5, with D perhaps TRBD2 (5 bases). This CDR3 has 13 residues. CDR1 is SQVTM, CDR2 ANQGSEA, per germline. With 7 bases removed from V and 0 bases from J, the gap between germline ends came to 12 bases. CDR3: CSGKRLYQETQYF. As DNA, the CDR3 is TGCAGCGGAAAGCGGTTGTACCAAGAGACCCAGTACTTC.

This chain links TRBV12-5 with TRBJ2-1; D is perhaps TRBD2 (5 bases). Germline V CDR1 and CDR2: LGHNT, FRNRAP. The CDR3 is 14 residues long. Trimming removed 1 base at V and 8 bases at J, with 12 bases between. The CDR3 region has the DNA TGTGCTAGTGGTTTGGACGGGGATGGCGATGAGCAGTTCTTC. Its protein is CASGLDGDGDEQFF.

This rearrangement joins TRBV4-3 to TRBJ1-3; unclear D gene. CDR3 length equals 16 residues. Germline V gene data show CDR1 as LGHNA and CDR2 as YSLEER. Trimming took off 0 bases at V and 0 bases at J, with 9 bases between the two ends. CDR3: CASSQEARSSGNTIYF. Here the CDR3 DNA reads TGCGCCAGCAGCCAAGAGGCTAGGAGCTCTGGAAACACCATATATTTT.

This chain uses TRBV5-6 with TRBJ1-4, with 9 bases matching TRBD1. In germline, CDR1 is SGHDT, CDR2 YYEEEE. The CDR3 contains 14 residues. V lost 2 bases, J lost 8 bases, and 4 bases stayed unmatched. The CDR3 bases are TGTGCCAGCAGCTTTTTTGGACAGGGGGAAAAACTGTTTTTT. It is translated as CASSFFGQGEKLFF.

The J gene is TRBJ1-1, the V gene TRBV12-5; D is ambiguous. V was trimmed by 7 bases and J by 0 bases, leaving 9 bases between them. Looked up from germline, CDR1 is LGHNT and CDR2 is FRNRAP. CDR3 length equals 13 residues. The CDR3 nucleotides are TGTGCTAGTGCCCTGGGGTTGAACACTGAAGCTTTCTTT. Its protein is CASALGLNTEAFF.

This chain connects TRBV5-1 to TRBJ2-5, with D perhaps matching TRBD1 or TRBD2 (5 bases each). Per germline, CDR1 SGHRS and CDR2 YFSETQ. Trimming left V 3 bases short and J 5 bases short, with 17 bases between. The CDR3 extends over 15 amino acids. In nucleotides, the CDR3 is TGCGCCAGCAGCTGGTCAACAGGCGGGCGGGAGACCCAGTACTTC. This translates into CASSWSTGGRETQYF.

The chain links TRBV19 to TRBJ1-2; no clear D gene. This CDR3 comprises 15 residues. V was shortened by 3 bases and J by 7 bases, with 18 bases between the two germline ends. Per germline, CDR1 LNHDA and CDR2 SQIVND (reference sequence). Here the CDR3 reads CASSISMGRRAGYTF. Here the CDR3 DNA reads TGTGCCAGTAGTATCTCGATGGGGAGGAGGGCTGGCTACACCTTC.

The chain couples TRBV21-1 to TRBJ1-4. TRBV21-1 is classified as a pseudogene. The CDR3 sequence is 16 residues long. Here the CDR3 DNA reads TGTGCCAGCAGCGCACAAGACCGGGAACGAGATGAAAAACTGTTTTTT. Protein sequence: CASSAQDRERDEKLFF.

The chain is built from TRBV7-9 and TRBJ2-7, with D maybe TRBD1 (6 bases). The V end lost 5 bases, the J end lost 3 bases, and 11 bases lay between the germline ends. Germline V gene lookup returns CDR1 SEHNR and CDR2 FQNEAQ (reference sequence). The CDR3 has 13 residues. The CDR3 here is CASSEQGYYEQYF. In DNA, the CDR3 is TGTGCCAGCAGCGAACAGGGATACTACGAGCAGTACTTC.

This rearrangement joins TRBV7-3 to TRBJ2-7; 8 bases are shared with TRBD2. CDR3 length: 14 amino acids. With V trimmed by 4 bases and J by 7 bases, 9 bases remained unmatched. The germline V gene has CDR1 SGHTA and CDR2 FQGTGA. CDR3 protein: CASSSERERREQYF. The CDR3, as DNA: TGTGCCAGCAGCTCCGAGCGGGAGCGCCGTGAGCAGTACTTC.

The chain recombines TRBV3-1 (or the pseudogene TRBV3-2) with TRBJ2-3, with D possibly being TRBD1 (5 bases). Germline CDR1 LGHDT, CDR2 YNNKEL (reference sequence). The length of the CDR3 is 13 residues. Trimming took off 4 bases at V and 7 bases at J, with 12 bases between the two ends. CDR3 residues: CASSRPTDNTQYF. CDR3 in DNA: TGTGCCAGCAGCCGACCGACAGATAATACGCAGTATTTT.

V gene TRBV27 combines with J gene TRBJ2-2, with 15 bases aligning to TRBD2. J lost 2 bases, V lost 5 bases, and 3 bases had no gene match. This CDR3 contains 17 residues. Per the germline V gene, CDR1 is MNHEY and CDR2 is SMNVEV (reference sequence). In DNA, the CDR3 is TGTGCCAGCAGTGTGGGACTAGCGGGGGGTAACACCGGGGAGCTGTTTTTT. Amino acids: CASSVGLAGGNTGELFF.